What follows are 14 T cell receptor beta chains derived from one specimen sequenced in a study of cytomegalovirus exposure and HLA in healthy donors. The PCR employed 60 Vbeta primers together with 13 Jbeta primers. Assay used: immunoSEQ multiplex PCR; TCRdb lists only in-frame clones, some missing. The sample records 150,000 to 200,000 clones, approximately 78% being singletons. The sequencing input was PBMCs. Receptors were obtained from a woman aged 18-29 years in good health and CMV-seronegative.

This clone came up once. The chain links TRBV7-9 to TRBJ2-7, with D hard to call. V lost 5 bases and J lost 0, with 5 bases in between. In germline, CDR1 is SEHNR, CDR2 FQNEAQ (reference sequence). The CDR3 is 12 residues long. Written as DNA, the CDR3 is TGTGCCAGCAGCCCCGGCTCCTACGAGCAGTACTTC. It codes for CASSPGSYEQYF.

In the case of this clone: In the same sample, other DNA sequences code for this CDR3. The V and J genes are TRBV7-2 and TRBJ2-2; TRBD1 agrees at 8 bases. This CDR3 is built from 15 residues. Per the germline V gene, CDR1 is SGHTA and CDR2 is FQGNSA. Trimming at V came to 0 bases and at J to 5 bases, leaving 2 bases not matched to a gene. The CDR3 sequence: CASSLAQGGTGELFF. In DNA form, the CDR3 reads TGTGCCAGCAGCTTAGCACAGGGGGGAACCGGGGAGCTGTTTTTT.

The chain is built from TRBV5-1 and TRBJ2-1; 8 bases are shared with TRBD1. V lost 0 bases and J lost 2; bases outside the gene matches: 7. Germline CDR1 reads SGHRS; CDR2 reads YFSETQ. The CDR3 runs to 17 residues. CDR3 nucleotides: TGCGCCAGCAGCTTGGATCCGACAGGGGAGGCCTACAATGAGCAGTTCTTC. Amino acids: CASSLDPTGEAYNEQFF.

This clone showed up just once. The V call is TRBV13, the J call TRBJ2-7, with TRBD1 matching 7 bases. The trim removed 0 bases at V and 2 bases at J, leaving 13 bases unmatched. Germline loops: CDR1 PRHDT, CDR2 FYEKMQ (reference sequence). The CDR3 runs 18 residues. CDR3 nucleotide sequence: TGTGCCAGCAGCTTAGGCGGTAGAATTGGGGACAGAGCCTACGAGCAGTACTTC. Translating it yields CASSLGGRIGDRAYEQYF.

The chain uses TRBV11-2 and TRBJ2-7; D may be TRBD2 (6 bases). This CDR3 region has 16 residues. Trimming removed 1 base at V and 1 base at J, with 14 bases between. Germline values: CDR1 SGHAT, CDR2 FQNNGV. The CDR3 here is CASSLGTGDFSYEQYF. The CDR3 bases are TGTGCCAGCAGCTTAGGAACCGGGGACTTTTCCTACGAGCAGTACTTC.

This sequence joins TRBV7-9 and TRBJ2-1; 9 bases are shared with TRBD1. CDR3 length equals 17 residues. Germline CDR1 SEHNR, CDR2 FQNEAQ (reference sequence). V was pared by 4 bases and J by 9 bases, with 16 bases of the junction left unmatched. This CDR3 is CASSSSKGTGIWGEQFF. CDR3 bases: TGTGCCAGCAGCTCCTCGAAAGGGACAGGGATTTGGGGTGAGCAGTTCTTC.

The V gene is TRBV14, the J gene TRBJ2-7; D remains ambiguous. This CDR3 spans 12 amino acids. Germline V lookup: CDR1 SGHDN, CDR2 FVKESK. V dropped 3 bases and J dropped 1 base, with 4 bases sitting between them. The CDR3 nucleotides are TGTGCCAGCAGCCACCTTTCCTACGAGCAGTACTTC. This encodes CASSHLSYEQYF.

V is TRBV5-1 and J is TRBJ2-1; D possibly corresponds to TRBD2 (6 bases). The CDR3 loop spans 15 amino acids. Germline CDR1 SGHRS, CDR2 YFSETQ. With 0 bases removed from V and 1 base from J, the gap between germline ends came to 8 bases. The DNA of the CDR3 is TGCGCCAGCAGCTTGGATAGCGGATCCTACAATGAGCAGTTCTTC. It is translated as CASSLDSGSYNEQFF.

DNA of the CDR3: TGTGCCACCTCGACAGGGGGCCATGAAAAACTGTTTTTT. This codes for CATSTGGHEKLFF. This chain joins TRBV6-1 and TRBJ1-4; 10 nucleotides line up with TRBD1. Losses at the gene ends were 10 bases for V and 6 bases for J; bases not matched to a gene: 5. The CDR3 totals 13 residues. Germline values: CDR1 MNHNS, CDR2 SASEGT.

The chain couples TRBV28 to TRBJ2-7, with D possibly matching TRBD1 (6 bases). Trimming left V 5 bases short and J 3 bases short, with 14 bases between. The CDR3 has 14 amino acids. The germline gives CDR1 MDHEN, CDR2 SYDVKM. The CDR3 reads CASSIPGQVYEQYF. As DNA, the CDR3 is TGTGCCAGCAGTATACCGGGACAAGTCTACGAGCAGTACTTC.

The chain has TRBV28 and TRBJ2-7; the D gene is possibly TRBD1 (6 bases). Germline CDR1 reads MDHEN; CDR2 reads SYDVKM. The CDR3 covers 14 residues. V lost 6 bases and J lost 5, with 17 bases in between. CDR3 bases: TGTGCCAGCAGACCCGACAGGTCACGGAACGAGCAGTACTTC. Residues: CASRPDRSRNEQYF.

The genes are TRBV19 and TRBJ2-2; TRBD2 matches at 10 bases. V shed 3 bases and J 2 bases; nucleotides not matched to a gene: 15. Per the germline V gene, CDR1 is LNHDA and CDR2 is SQIVND (reference sequence). This CDR3 has 20 amino acids. The CDR3 spells CASSIVRELAGAGNTGELFF. CDR3 in DNA: TGTGCCAGTAGTATCGTAAGGGAGCTAGCGGGAGCGGGAAACACCGGGGAGCTGTTTTTT.

Written as DNA, the CDR3 is TGTGCCAGCAGTTTCATGAGACAGGGTAATGGCTACACCTTC. Encoded protein: CASSFMRQGNGYTF. The genes are TRBV28 and TRBJ1-2, with 7 bases aligning to TRBD1. Germline CDR1 MDHEN, CDR2 SYDVKM. The V segment lost 3 bases and the J segment 6 bases; nucleotides outside the gene matches: 7. This CDR3 region has 14 residues.

V gene TRBV6-6 combines with J gene TRBJ2-2; tentatively, D is TRBD2 (6 bases). V gave up 4 bases and J gave up 6 bases, with 18 bases separating them. The CDR3 totals 16 residues. Looked up from germline, CDR1 is MNHNY and CDR2 is SVGAGI (reference sequence). DNA of the CDR3: TGTGCCAGCAGTTTAAAAGCGGGCGCAGACCCCGGGGAGCTGTTTTTT. This sequence encodes CASSLKAGADPGELFF.